Here is one T cell receptor beta chain with its context. Its antigen is still unknown. Assay: immunoSEQ multiplex PCR; the TCRdb copy retains only in-frame clones and omits some. This repertoire shows some 2,400,000 clones, 90% to 97% found once; its top ten account for roughly 0.13%. The data belong to a study of shared clonotypes between healthy human individuals. Findings of the study overall: A handful of donors showed sharing of approximately 4.7% of naive CD4 clonotypes. Measured sharing among donors was expected to vary with sequencing depth.

Splitting the CD4+ cells yielded a CD45RA+ naive subset and a CD45RA-negative memory subset. V was trimmed by 5 bases and J by 9 bases, leaving 17 bases between them. CDR3 length equals 14 residues. Germline CDR1 SGHTA, CDR2 FQGNSA. The genes are TRBV7-2 and TRBJ1-5; D unclear. Sequencing input: naive CD4+ T cells sorted from blood. The subset was: CD45RA+ positively selected. This TCR came from a man younger than 35 in good health. This CDR3 reads CASSLRIGSRPQHF. CDR3 in DNA: TGTGCCAGCAGCCTGCGGATAGGTTCCCGGCCCCAGCATTTT.